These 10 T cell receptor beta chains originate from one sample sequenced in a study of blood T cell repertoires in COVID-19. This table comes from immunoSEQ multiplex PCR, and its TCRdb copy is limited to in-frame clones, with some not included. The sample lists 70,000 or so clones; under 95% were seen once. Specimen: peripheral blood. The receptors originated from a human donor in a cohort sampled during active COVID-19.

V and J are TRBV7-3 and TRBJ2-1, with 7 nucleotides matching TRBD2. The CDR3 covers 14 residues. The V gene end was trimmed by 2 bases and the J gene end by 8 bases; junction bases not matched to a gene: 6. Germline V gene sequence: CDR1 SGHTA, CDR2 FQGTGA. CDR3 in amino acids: CASSLGGRVDEQFF. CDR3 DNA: TGTGCCAGCAGCTTAGGCGGGAGAGTGGATGAGCAGTTCTTC. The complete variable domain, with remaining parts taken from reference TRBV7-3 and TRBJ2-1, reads GAGVSQTPSNKVTEKGKYVELRCDPISGHTALYWYRQSLGQGPEFLIYFQGTGAADDSGLPNDRFFAVRPEGSVSTLKIQRTERGDSAVYLCASSLGGRVDEQFFGPGTRLTVL.

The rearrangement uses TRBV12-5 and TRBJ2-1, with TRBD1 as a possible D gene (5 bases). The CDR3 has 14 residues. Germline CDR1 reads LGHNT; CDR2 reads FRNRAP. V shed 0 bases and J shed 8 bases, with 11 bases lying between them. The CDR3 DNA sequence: TGTGCTAGTGGTTTGGTACCAGGGTTCGATGAGCAGTTCTTC. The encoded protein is CASGLVPGFDEQFF.

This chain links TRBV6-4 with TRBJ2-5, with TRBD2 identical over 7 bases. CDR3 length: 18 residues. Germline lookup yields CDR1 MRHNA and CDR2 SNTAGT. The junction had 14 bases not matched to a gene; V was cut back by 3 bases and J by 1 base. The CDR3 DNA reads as TGTGCCAGCAGTGAGACCCCGGGGAGGGTTCCAACCCAAGAGACCCAGTACTTC. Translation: CASSETPGRVPTQETQYF.

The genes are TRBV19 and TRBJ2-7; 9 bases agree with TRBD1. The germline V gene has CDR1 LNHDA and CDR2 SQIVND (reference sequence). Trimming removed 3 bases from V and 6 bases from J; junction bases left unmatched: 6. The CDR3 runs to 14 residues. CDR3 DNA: TGTGCCAGTAGTATGGTACAGGGGGCTGGCGAGCAGTACTTC. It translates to CASSMVQGAGEQYF.

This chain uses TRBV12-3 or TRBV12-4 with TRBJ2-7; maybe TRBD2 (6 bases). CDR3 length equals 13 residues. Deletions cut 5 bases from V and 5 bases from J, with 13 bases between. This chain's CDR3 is CASSPGTSNEQYF. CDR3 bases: TGTGCCAGCAGTCCCGGGACTTCGAACGAGCAGTACTTC.

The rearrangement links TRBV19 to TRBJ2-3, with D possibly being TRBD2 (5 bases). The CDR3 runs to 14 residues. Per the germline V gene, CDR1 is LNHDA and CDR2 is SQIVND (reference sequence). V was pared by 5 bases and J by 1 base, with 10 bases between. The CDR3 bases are TGTGCCAGTAGTCCCCGGACTGGCACAGATACGCAGTATTTT. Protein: CASSPRTGTDTQYF.

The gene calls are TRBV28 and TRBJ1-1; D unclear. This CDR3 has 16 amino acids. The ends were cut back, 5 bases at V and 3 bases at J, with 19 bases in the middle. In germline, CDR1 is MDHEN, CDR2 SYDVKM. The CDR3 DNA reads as TGTGCCAGCAGTAGAGTCGGGGAGTACCAGTACACTGAAGCTTTCTTT. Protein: CASSRVGEYQYTEAFF. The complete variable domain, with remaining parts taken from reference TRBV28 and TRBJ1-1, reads DVKVTQSSRYLVKRTGEKVFLECVQDMDHENMFWYRQDPGLGLRLIYFSYDVKMKEKGDIPEGYSVSREKKERFSLILESASTNQTSMYLCASSRVGEYQYTEAFFGQGTRLTVV.

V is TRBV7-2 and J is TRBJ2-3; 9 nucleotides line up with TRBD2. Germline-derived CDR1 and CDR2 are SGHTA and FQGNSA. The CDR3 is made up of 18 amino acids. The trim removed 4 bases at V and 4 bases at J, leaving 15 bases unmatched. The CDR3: CASSSPPLAGSGADTQYF. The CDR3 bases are TGTGCCAGCAGCTCACCCCCCCTAGCGGGATCGGGGGCAGATACGCAGTATTTT.

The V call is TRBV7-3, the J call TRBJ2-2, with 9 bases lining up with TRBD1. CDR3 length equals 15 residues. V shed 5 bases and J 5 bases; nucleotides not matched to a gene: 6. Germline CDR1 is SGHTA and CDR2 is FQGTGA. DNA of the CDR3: TGTGCCAGCAGCGCCGGGACAGGGAGGACCGGGGAGCTGTTTTTT. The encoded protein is CASSAGTGRTGELFF. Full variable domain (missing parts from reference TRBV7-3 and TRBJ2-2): GAGVSQTPSNKVTEKGKYVELRCDPISGHTALYWYRQSLGQGPEFLIYFQGTGAADDSGLPNDRFFAVRPEGSVSTLKIQRTERGDSAVYLCASSAGTGRTGELFFGEGSRLTVL.

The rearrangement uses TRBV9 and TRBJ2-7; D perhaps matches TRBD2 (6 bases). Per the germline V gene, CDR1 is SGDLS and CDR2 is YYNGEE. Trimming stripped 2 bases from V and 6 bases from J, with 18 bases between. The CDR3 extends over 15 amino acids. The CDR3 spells CASSVGGEARSEQYF. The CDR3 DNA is TGTGCCAGCAGCGTGGGGGGAGAGGCGAGGAGCGAGCAGTACTTC.